The TCR beta chain under discussion was sequenced for a study of CD8 T cells in ankylosing spondylitis. TCRdb analysed the 5' RACE reads with MiXCR anew, one entry per CDR3 protein. The profile shows 250,000 to 350,000 distinct CDR3 sequences, around 20% of them singletons. This clonotype was counted at least ten times. J was trimmed by 6 bases and V by 6 bases; bases with no gene match: 11. The CDR3 sequence is 15 residues long. Material: blood, either unsorted or a sorted T cell fraction (not recorded which). The chain joins TRBV12-3 or TRBV12-4 to TRBJ1-1, with 9 nucleotides matching TRBD1. This sequence was found in a male donor with ankylosing spondylitis or in good health (not recorded which). The CDR3 coding sequence is TGTGCCAGCAGCCCGACAGGGGGAGGTCCTTCTGAAGCTTTCTTT. Translating gives CASSPTGGGPSEAFF.